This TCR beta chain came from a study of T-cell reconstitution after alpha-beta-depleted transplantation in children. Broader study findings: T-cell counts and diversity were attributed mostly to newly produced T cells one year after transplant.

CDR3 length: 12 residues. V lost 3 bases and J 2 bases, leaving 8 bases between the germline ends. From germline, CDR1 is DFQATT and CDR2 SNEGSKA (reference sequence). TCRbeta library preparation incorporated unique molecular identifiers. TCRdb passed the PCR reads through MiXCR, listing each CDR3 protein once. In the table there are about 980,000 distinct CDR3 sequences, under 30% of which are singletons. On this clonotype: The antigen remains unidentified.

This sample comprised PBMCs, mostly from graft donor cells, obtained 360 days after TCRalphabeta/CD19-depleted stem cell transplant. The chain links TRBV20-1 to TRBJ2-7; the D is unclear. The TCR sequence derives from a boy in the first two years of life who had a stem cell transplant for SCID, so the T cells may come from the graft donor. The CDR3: CSASQTPYEQYF. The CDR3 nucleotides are TGCAGTGCTAGTCAAACTCCCTACGAGCAGTACTTC.